These 18 T cell receptor beta chains were sequenced from one sample in a study of CD8+ T cells in alopecia areata. Treatment meaning: oral pan-JAK inhibitor, 5-10 mg twice daily. Reverse transcribed after extraction, RNA yielded cDNA as the sequencing template. Clones were sequenced by immunoSEQ multiplex PCR, and TCRdb holds only the in-frame ones, with some missing. The sample carries about 180,000 clones, about 55% recorded once. Sequences were derived from CD8+ T cells sorted from blood, sampled at week 24, from a patient treated with tofacitinib. The receptors come from a human donor with alopecia areata.

This clone appeared a few times. The chain couples TRBV7-2 to TRBJ2-3, with D perhaps TRBD2 (7 bases). The CDR3 is 16 amino acids. V was clipped by 4 bases and J by 6 bases, with 20 bases between them. Germline CDR1 reads SGHTA; CDR2 reads FQGNSA. The CDR3 loop is CASSYLVVGGPDTQYF. CDR3 bases: TGTGCCAGCAGCTACCTCGTGGTGGGGGGGCCGGATACGCAGTATTTT.

This clone occurred a few times. The chain couples TRBV19 to TRBJ2-1; 12 nucleotides align to TRBD2. Unmatched junction bases numbered 14, after V lost 4 bases and J lost 7 bases. Germline-derived CDR1 and CDR2 are LNHDA and SQIVND (reference sequence). CDR3 size: 18 residues. The CDR3 is CASSTRPSSGGARNEQFF. The CDR3 nucleotides read TGTGCCAGTAGTACCCGACCCTCTAGCGGGGGGGCTAGAAATGAGCAGTTCTTC. Looking up the rest from reference TRBV19 and TRBJ2-1 gives the full variable domain: DGGITQSPKYLFRKEGQNVTLSCEQNLNHDAMYWYRQDPGQGLRLIYYSQIVNDFQKGDIAEGYSVSREKKESFPLTVTSAQKNPTAFYLCASSTRPSSGGARNEQFFGPGTRLTVL.

A single count supports this clone. The rearrangement links TRBV11-3 to TRBJ2-2; no reliable D call. The CDR3 runs 12 residues. Per the germline V gene, CDR1 is SGHNT and CDR2 is YENEEA. V lost 3 bases and J 6 bases, leaving 5 bases between the germline ends. The CDR3 is CASSFLSGELFF. In DNA form, the CDR3 reads TGTGCCAGCAGCTTTCTTTCCGGGGAGCTGTTTTTT.

A note on this clone: Additional DNA sequences in this sample encode the identical CDR3. V gene TRBV5-6 combines with J gene TRBJ1-5; weak D call: TRBD1 (6 bases). V was trimmed by 0 bases and J by 2 bases, leaving 6 bases between them. The CDR3 consists of 14 residues. Germline V gives CDR1 SGHDT, CDR2 YYEEEE. The CDR3 nucleotides read TGTGCCAGCAGCTTGGGGACAGGCAATCAGCCCCAGCATTTT. This codes for CASSLGTGNQPQHF. Drawing the rest from reference TRBV5-6 and TRBJ1-5, the complete variable domain is DAGVTQSPTHLIKTRGQQVTLRCSPKSGHDTVSWYQQALGQGPQFIFQYYEEEERQRGNFPDRFSGHQFPNYSSELNVNALLLGDSALYLCASSLGTGNQPQHFGDGTRLSIL.

The chain recombines TRBV30 with TRBJ2-3; no clear D. The CDR3 length is 14 residues. V shed 0 bases and J shed 2 bases, with 9 bases lying between them. Looked up from germline, CDR1 is GTSNPN and CDR2 is SVGIG (reference sequence). CDR3 DNA: TGTGCCTGGAGTGTAACCGGGCCCACAGATACGCAGTATTTT. Its protein is CAWSVTGPTDTQYF. Together with reference TRBV30 and TRBJ2-3, the CDR3 gives the full variable domain: SQTIHQWPATLVQPVGSPLSLECTVEGTSNPNLYWYRQAAGRGLQLLFYSVGIGQISSEVPQNLSASRPQDRQFILSSKKLLLSDSGFYLCAWSVTGPTDTQYFGPGTRLTVL.

This rearrangement joins TRBV4-3 to TRBJ2-2; possibly TRBD2 for D (6 bases). This CDR3 has 17 residues. The V end was cut by 0 bases, the J end by 3 bases, with 14 bases between. CDR1 is LGHNA and CDR2 is YSLEER in the germline V gene. For the CDR3, the DNA is TGCGCCAGCAGCCAAGATCGGGGGTCGAGTTACACCGGGGAGCTGTTTTTT. Its translation: CASSQDRGSSYTGELFF.

The chain couples TRBV5-6 to TRBJ2-6; D is undetermined. CDR1 and CDR2 from the germline V gene are SGHDT and YYEEEE. V was pared by 0 bases and J by 2 bases, with 6 bases between. This CDR3 contains 15 residues. In nucleotides, the CDR3 is TGTGCCAGCAGCTTGGAGCTCACTGGGGCCAACGTCCTGACTTTC. It encodes CASSLELTGANVLTF.

This clone appeared a few times. The chain uses TRBV27 and TRBJ2-2; 9 bases fit TRBD1. V shed 5 bases, J shed 6 bases, and the junction held 4 bases outside the gene matches. CDR1 is MNHEY and CDR2 is SMNVEV in the germline V gene (reference sequence). The CDR3 runs to 14 residues. The CDR3 bases are TGTGCCAGCAGTACTACAGGGGGCTCCGGGGAGCTGTTTTTT. Translation: CASSTTGGSGELFF.

In its sample, this clone was seen once. J is TRBJ1-2 and V is TRBV4-3; D might be TRBD1 (5 bases). CDR3 length: 15 residues. Between the trimmed V and J ends, which lost 0 bases and 4 bases, there was a span of 12 bases. Germline CDR1 is LGHNA and CDR2 is YSLEER. The DNA of the CDR3 is TGCGCCAGCAGCCAAGATATGGGGACCGGCTATGGCTACACCTTC. Protein: CASSQDMGTGYGYTF.

The V gene is TRBV20-1, the J gene TRBJ1-2, with unresolved D. The CDR3 consists of 10 residues. The germline V gene has CDR1 DFQATT and CDR2 SNEGSKA (reference sequence). Trimming removed 3 bases at V and 6 bases at J, with 5 bases between. The CDR3 here is CSASGDGYTF. The CDR3 DNA sequence: TGCAGTGCTAGTGGGGATGGCTACACCTTC.

This clone was seen more than once but under ten times. The chain links TRBV19 to TRBJ1-1; the match to TRBD1 covers 10 bases. Germline V lookup: CDR1 LNHDA, CDR2 SQIVND (reference sequence). This CDR3 contains 13 residues. Germline trimming cut 10 bases from V and 1 base from J; bases unmatched to any gene: 3. The CDR3 region has the DNA TGTGCCACCTGGGACAGGGGGAACACTGAAGCTTTCTTT. Translating gives CATWDRGNTEAFF.

The chain has TRBV2 and TRBJ1-1; D might be TRBD1 (6 bases). The germline V gene encodes CDR1 SNHLY and CDR2 FYNNEI. V lost 7 bases and J 3 bases, leaving 15 bases between the germline ends. There are 14 residues in the CDR3. CDR3 protein: CASTQEYRDTEAFF. For the CDR3, the DNA is TGTGCCAGCACCCAAGAGTACAGGGACACTGAAGCTTTCTTT. Looking up the rest from reference TRBV2 and TRBJ1-1 gives the full variable domain: EPEVTQTPSHQVTQMGQEVILRCVPISNHLYFYWYRQILGQKVEFLVSFYNNEISEKSEIFDDQFSVERPDGSNFTLKIRSTKLEDSAMYFCASTQEYRDTEAFFGQGTRLTVV.

This chain joins TRBV30 and TRBJ2-7, with a possible D match to TRBD2 (5 bases). The CDR3 contains 13 residues. V lost 8 bases to trimming and J lost 2 bases, with 16 bases between them. Germline lookup yields CDR1 GTSNPN and CDR2 SVGIG (reference sequence). The CDR3 protein is CARRPEGAYEQYF. CDR3 in DNA: TGTGCCCGACGACCCGAGGGAGCCTACGAGCAGTACTTC.

This sequence joins TRBV13 and TRBJ2-7; a weak D match, TRBD2 (5 bases). The V and J ends lost 3 bases and 8 bases respectively, with 11 bases between them. The germline CDR1 and CDR2 sequences are PRHDT and FYEKMQ (reference sequence). The CDR3 is made up of 12 amino acids. CDR3: CASSLERRKQYF. As DNA, the CDR3 is TGTGCCAGCAGCTTGGAGCGGAGGAAGCAGTACTTC.

The V gene is TRBV11-2, the J gene TRBJ2-7; D is unclear. V lost 5 bases to trimming and J lost 2 bases, with 10 bases between them. CDR1 and CDR2 from the germline V gene are SGHAT and FQNNGV. The CDR3 has 13 amino acids. The CDR3 DNA follows: TGTGCCAGCAGCCCCACAAGAACCTACGAGCAGTACTTC. Amino acids: CASSPTRTYEQYF.

This clone was picked up a small number of times. This chain joins TRBV19 and TRBJ1-1; D is unresolved. The CDR3 covers 11 residues. V was pared by 6 bases and J by 1 base, with 3 bases between. The germline V gene has CDR1 LNHDA and CDR2 SQIVND (reference sequence). This chain's CDR3 is CASRTNTEAFF. CDR3 bases: TGTGCCAGTAGGACGAACACTGAAGCTTTCTTT.

The chain joins TRBV6-6 to TRBJ2-1; 12 bases map to TRBD2. This CDR3 is 15 amino acids long. Germline loops: CDR1 MNHNY, CDR2 SVGAGI (reference sequence). V was clipped by 7 bases and J by 4 bases; unmatched bases: 5. The CDR3: CASTLAGGIYNEQFF. In DNA, the CDR3 is TGTGCCAGCACCCTAGCGGGGGGGATTTACAATGAGCAGTTCTTC.

The CDR3 loop is CSVSGTGVRTEAFF. In nucleotides, the CDR3 is TGCAGCGTAAGCGGGACAGGGGTTAGGACTGAAGCTTTCTTT. The V and J genes are TRBV29-1 and TRBJ1-1; 10 bases are shared with TRBD1. The germline CDR1 and CDR2 sequences are SQVTM and ANQGSEA. The V and J ends lost 6 bases and 5 bases, in that order; junction bases with no gene match: 9. The length of the CDR3 is 14 residues.